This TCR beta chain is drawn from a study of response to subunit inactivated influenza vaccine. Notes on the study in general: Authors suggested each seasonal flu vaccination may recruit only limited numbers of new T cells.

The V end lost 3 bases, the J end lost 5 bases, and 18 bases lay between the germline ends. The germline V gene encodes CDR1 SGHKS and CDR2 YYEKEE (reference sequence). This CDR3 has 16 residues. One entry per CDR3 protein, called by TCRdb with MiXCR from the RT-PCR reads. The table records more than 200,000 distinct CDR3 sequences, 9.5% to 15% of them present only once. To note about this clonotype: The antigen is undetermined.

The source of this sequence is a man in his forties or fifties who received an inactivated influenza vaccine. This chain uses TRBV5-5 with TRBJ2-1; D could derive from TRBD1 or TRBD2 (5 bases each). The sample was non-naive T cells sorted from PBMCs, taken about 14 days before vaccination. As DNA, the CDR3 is TGTGCCAGCAGCTGGCCGACCGGGACGGCAAACAATGAGCAGTTCTTC. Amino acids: CASSWPTGTANNEQFF.